This T cell receptor (beta chain) was sequenced in a study of CD8+CD57+ T cells in acquired aplastic anemia. Study overall: DNA recovered from sorted CD4+ and CD8+ cells had a mean of 3.2 ug. Study-wide points: Both patients and controls carried the same twenty-nine CD8+ CDR3 sequences.

All patients picked for sequencing had shown, by flow cytometry, an expansion of CD8+CD57+ cells. Severe acquired aplastic anemia was the diagnosis recorded for all patients. Trimming stripped 7 bases from V and 3 bases from J, with 10 bases between. CDR1 and CDR2 from the germline V gene are SNHLY and FYNNEI. This CDR3 has 13 residues. The template used for profiling TCR beta VDJ and CDR3 was genomic DNA. Each CDR3 protein gets one entry after TCRdb re-called the reads with MiXCR. Among about 120,000 distinct CDR3 sequences listed, under 65% were seen once. On this clonotype: Its target is not known.

The chain employs TRBV2 and TRBJ1-5, with a tentative D call TRBD1 (5 bases). The sequencing input was sorted CD4+, CD8+, or CD8+CD57+ T cells (not recorded which) from PBMCs. The source is a human donor with aplastic anemia. The CDR3: CASKGTANQPQHF. Here the CDR3 DNA reads TGTGCCAGCAAAGGGACTGCCAATCAGCCCCAGCATTTT.